This T cell receptor beta chain originates from a study of monozygotic twins with inflammatory bowel disease. With no T cell sorting beforehand, total RNA was isolated from whole blood. For each CDR3 protein, TCRdb gives one entry from its re-call of the 5' RACE reads, without DNA. The repertoire shows roughly 150,000 distinct CDR3 sequences; the top ten hold 2% to 2.5%. Study-wide points: Concordant and discordant twins showed no difference in repertoire similarity, possibly from limited power.

CDR3 length equals 14 residues. CDR1 is SGHRS, CDR2 YFSETQ, per germline. Frequency places this clonotype as medium-sized. Its target is not known. The sequence came from a human donor with ulcerative colitis or Crohn's disease, or a healthy co-twin of an affected twin (not recorded which). The J gene is TRBJ1-4, the V gene TRBV5-1. Sequencing used blood. This CDR3 is CASSVGATNEKLFF.